The clone carrying this TCR beta chain was detected only a few times. The antigen is not known. Germline is not matched at one junction end, which may reflect a read error. The template, approximately 500 ng total RNA, yielded TCR beta cDNA made with a constant-region primer. Three nested multiplex PCR rounds, a slightly modified ARM-PCR, produced the libraries for TCR beta. The first two PCR rounds, approximately 10 cycles each, used TRBV1-TRBV30 forward primers and a C-beta reverse primer. Each CDR3 protein is one row after TCRdb ran MiXCR on the multiplex PCR reads. The table shows some 38,000 distinct CDR3 sequences, with around 74% occurring only once. This specimen belongs to a study of tumor-infiltrating lymphocytes in primary liver carcinoma. Study results and limitations: Tumor-adjacent and tumor-blood pairs showed less overlap than tumor region pairs. Top-250-clone fractions were significantly higher in tumors than in blood (p = 0.039).

The germline gives CDR1 SGHVS, CDR2 FQNEAQ. CDR3 length: 15 residues. Between roughly 17 and 33 mg of unsorted bulk tissue served as the source from which RNA and DNA were co-extracted. Uniformly, tumor samples exhibited a viable tumor cell fraction exceeding 80%. The sequence came from a man aged 35 to 55 with primary liver carcinoma and hepatitis B virus infection. The chain recombines TRBV7-8 with TRBJ2-1; D is possibly TRBD2 (6 bases). What was sequenced was liver tumor tissue from sampling region 4. Specified subset: tumor region T4, right-lateral pole. For the CDR3, the DNA is TGTGACAGCAGCTTAGCGGATTTTTCTTACAATGAGCAGTTCTTC. Residues: CDSSLADFSYNEQFF.